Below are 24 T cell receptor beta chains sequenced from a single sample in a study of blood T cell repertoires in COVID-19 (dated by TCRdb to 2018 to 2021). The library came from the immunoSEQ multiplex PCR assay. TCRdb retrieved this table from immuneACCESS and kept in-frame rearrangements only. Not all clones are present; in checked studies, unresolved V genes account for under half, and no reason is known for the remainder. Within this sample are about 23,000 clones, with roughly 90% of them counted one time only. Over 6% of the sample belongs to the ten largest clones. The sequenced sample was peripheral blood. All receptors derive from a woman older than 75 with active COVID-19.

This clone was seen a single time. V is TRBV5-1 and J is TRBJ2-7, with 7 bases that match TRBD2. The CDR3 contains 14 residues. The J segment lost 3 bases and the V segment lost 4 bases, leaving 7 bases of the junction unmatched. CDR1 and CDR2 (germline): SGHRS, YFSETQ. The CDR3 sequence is CASSPTGGSYEQYF. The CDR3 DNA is TGCGCCAGCAGCCCCACCGGGGGGAGCTACGAGCAGTACTTC.

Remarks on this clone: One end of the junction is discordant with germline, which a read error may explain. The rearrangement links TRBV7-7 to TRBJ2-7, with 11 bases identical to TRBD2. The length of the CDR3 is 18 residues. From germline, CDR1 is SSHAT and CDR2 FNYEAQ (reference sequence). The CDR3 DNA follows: TGTGCTAGCAGCTTAAATAGATGTTTAGCGGGGGGGAGATACGAGCAGTACTTC. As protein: CASSLNRCLAGGRYEQYF. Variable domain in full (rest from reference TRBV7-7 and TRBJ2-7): GAGVSQSPRYKVTKRGQDVTLRCDPISSHATLYWYQQALGQGPEFLTYFNYEAQPDKSGLPSDRFSAERPEGSISTLTIQRTEQRDSAMYRCASSLNRCLAGGRYEQYFGPGTRLTVT.

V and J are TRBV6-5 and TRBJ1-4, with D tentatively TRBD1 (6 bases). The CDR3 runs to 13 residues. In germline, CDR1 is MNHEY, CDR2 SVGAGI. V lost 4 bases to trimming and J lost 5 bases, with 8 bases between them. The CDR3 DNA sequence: TGTGCCAGCAGTTCGGGACAAAATGAAAAACTGTTTTTT. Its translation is CASSSGQNEKLFF.

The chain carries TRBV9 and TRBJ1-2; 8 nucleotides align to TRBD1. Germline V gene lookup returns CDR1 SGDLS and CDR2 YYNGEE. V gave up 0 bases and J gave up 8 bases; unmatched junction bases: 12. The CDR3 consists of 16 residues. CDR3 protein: CASSVATRTGLDGYTF. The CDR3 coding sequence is TGTGCCAGCAGCGTAGCTACTAGGACAGGGCTTGACGGCTACACCTTC.

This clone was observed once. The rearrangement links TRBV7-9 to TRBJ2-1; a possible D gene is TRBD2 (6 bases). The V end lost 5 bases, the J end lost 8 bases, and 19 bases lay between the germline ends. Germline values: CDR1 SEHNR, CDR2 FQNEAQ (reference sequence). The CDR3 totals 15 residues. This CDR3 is CASSKDWQEGDEQFF. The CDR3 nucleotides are TGTGCCAGCAGCAAAGACTGGCAGGAGGGCGATGAGCAGTTCTTC.

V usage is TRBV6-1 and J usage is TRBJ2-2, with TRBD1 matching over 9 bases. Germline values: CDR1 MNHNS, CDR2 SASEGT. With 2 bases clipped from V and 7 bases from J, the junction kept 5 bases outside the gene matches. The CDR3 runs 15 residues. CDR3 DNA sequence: TGTGCCAGCAGTGAATCACAGGGGGCGGGCGGGGAGCTGTTTTTT. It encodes CASSESQGAGGELFF.

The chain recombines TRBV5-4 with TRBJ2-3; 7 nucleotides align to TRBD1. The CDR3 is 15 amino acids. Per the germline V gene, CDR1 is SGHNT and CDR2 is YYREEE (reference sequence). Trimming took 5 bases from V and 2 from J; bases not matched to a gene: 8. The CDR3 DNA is TGTGCCAGCAGGGATGGACAGGCGAACACAGATACGCAGTATTTT. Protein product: CASRDGQANTDTQYF.

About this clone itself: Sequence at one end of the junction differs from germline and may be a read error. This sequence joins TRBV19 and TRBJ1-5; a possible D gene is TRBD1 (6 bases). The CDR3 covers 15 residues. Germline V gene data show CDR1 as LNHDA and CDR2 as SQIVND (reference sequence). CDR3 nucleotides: TGTGCCAGTAGGATAGGACAGATGAGCAATCAGCCCCAGCATTTT. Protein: CASRIGQMSNQPQHF.

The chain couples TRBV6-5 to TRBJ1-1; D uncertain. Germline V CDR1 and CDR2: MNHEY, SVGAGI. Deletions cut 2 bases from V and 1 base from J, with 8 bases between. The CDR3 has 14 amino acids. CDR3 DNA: TGTGCCAGCAGTTACGTGGCACAGAACACTGAAGCTTTCTTT. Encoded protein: CASSYVAQNTEAFF.

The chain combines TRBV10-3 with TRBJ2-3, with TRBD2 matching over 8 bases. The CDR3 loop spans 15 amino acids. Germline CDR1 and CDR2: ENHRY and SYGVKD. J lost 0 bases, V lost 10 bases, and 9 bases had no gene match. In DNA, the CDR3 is TGTGCCAGCGGGCGGGGGGACACTAGCACAGATACGCAGTATTTT. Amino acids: CASGRGDTSTDTQYF.

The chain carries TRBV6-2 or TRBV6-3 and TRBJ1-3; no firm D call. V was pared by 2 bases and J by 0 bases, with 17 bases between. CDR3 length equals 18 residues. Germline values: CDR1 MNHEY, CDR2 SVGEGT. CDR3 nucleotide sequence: TGTGCCAGCAGTTACCGGGGTCAGCGGCAGCACTCTGGAAACACCATATATTTT. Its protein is CASSYRGQRQHSGNTIYF.

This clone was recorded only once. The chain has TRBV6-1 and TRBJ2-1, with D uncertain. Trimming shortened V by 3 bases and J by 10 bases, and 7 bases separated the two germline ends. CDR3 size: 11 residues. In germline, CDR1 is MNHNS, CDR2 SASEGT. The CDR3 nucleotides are TGTGCCAGCAGTGATGCGCTGGAGCAGTTCTTC. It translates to CASSDALEQFF.

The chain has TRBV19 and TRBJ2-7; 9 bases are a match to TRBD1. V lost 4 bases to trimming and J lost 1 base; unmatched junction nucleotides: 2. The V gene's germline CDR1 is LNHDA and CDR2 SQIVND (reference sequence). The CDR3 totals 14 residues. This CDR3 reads CASSTGTGSYEQYF. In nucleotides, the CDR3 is TGTGCCAGTAGTACGGGGACAGGGTCCTACGAGCAGTACTTC.

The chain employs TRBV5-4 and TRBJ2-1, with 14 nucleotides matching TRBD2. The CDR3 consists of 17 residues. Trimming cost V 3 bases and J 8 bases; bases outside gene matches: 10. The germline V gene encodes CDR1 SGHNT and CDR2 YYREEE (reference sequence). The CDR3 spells CASSWGTSGGNGHEQFF. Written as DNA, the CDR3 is TGTGCCAGCAGCTGGGGGACTAGCGGGGGTAACGGCCATGAGCAGTTCTTC.

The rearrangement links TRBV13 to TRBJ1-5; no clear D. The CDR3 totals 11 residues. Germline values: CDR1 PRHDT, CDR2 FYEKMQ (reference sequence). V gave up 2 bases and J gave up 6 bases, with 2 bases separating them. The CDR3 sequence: CASSLRQPQHF. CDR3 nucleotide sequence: TGTGCCAGCAGCTTACGTCAGCCCCAGCATTTT.

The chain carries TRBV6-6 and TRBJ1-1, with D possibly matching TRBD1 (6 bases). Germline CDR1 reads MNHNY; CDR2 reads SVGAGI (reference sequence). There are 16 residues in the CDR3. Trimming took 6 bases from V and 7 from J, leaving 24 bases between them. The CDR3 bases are TGTGCCAGCAGCCGGACGGTTGGGAGGGGGGGGGTTGAAGCTTTCTTT. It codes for CASSRTVGRGGVEAFF.

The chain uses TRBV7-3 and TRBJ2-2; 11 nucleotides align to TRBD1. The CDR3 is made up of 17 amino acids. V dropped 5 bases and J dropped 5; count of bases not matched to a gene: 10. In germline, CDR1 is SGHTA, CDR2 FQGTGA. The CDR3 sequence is CASSTHAGTGGTGELFF. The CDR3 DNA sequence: TGTGCCAGCAGCACCCATGCCGGGACAGGGGGAACCGGGGAGCTGTTTTTT.

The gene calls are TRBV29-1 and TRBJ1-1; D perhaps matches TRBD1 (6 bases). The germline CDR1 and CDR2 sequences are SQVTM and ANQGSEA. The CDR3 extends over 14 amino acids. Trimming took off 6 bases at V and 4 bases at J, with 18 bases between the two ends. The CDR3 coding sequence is TGCAGCGTGGGGACTACAGGGATCGGCACTGAAGCTTTCTTT. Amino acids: CSVGTTGIGTEAFF.

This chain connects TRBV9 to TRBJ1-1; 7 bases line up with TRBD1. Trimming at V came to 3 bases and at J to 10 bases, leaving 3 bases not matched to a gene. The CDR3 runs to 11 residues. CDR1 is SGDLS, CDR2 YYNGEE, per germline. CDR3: CASSDRGPAFF. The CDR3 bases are TGTGCCAGCAGCGACAGGGGCCCAGCTTTCTTT. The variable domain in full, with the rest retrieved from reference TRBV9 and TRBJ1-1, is DSGVTQTPKHLITATGQRVTLRCSPRSGDLSVYWYQQSLDQGLQFLIQYYNGEERAKGNILERFSAQQFPDLHSELNLSSLELGDSALYFCASSDRGPAFFGQGTRLTVV.

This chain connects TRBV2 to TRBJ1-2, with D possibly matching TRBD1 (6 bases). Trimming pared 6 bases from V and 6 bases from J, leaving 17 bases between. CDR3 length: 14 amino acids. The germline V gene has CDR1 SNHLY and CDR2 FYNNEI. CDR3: CASRSGVWSNGYTF. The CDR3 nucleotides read TGTGCCAGCAGGTCAGGGGTCTGGTCCAATGGCTACACCTTC.

The CDR3 spells CASSQDGIDTQYF. The CDR3 DNA is TGTGCCAGCAGCCAAGACGGGATAGATACGCAGTATTTT. The rearrangement links TRBV4-2 to TRBJ2-3, with D perhaps matching TRBD2 (5 bases). Trimming shortened V by 0 bases and J by 5 bases, and 6 bases separated the two germline ends. The CDR3 sequence is 13 residues long. The germline V gene encodes CDR1 LGHNA and CDR2 YNFKEQ.

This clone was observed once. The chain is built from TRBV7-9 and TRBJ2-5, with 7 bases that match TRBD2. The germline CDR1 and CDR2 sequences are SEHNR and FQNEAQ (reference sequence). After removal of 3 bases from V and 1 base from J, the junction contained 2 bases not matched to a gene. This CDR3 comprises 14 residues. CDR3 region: CASSFERGQETQYF. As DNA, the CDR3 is TGTGCCAGCAGCTTTGAGCGGGGCCAAGAGACCCAGTACTTC.

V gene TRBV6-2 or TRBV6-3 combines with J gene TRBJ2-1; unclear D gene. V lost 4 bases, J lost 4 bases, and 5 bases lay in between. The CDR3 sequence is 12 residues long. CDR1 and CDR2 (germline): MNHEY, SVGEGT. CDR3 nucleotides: TGTGCCAGCAGTTTCCTATACAATGAGCAGTTCTTC. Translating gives CASSFLYNEQFF.

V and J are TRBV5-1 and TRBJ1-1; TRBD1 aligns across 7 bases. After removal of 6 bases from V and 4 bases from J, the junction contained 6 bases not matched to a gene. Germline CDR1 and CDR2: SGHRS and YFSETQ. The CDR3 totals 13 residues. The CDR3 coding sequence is TGCGCCAGCAAGACAGGGCAGGGCACTGAAGCTTTCTTT. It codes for CASKTGQGTEAFF. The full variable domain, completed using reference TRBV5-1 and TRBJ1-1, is KAGVTQTPRYLIKTRGQQVTLSCSPISGHRSVSWYQQTPGQGLQFLFEYFSETQRNKGNFPGRFSGRQFSNSRSEMNVSTLELGDSALYLCASKTGQGTEAFFGQGTRLTVV.